One sample yielded the 4 T cell receptor beta chains listed below, sequenced in a study of PD-1 blockade in classical Hodgkin lymphoma. Method: immunoSEQ multiplex PCR; TCRdb's copy keeps in-frame clones and lacks some. The table records 8,500 to 14,000 clones, approximately 80% of them present only once. Relapse after autologous stem cell transplantation occurred in every patient, and brentuximab vedotin exposure varied. Sequencing was performed on peripheral blood mononuclear cells (PBMCs), taken before the second cycle of nivolumab. The receptors derive from a human donor with classical Hodgkin lymphoma.

The genes are TRBV27 and TRBJ2-7; D is uncertain. V lost 6 bases, J lost 3 bases, and 9 bases lay in between. This CDR3 is built from 12 residues. Germline V gene data show CDR1 as MNHEY and CDR2 as SMNVEV (reference sequence). CDR3 in DNA: TGTGCCAGCAGCCCCACGGGCTACGAGCAGTACTTC. It codes for CASSPTGYEQYF.

The chain employs TRBV7-8 and TRBJ2-6, with D unresolved. The germline V and J ends were trimmed by 7 bases and 0 bases, with 4 bases remaining between them. This CDR3 region has 13 residues. Germline V CDR1 and CDR2: SGHVS, FQNEAQ. The CDR3 sequence is CASTFSGANVLTF. For the CDR3, the DNA is TGTGCCAGCACCTTCTCTGGGGCCAACGTCCTGACTTTC.

This rearrangement joins TRBV15 to TRBJ2-2, with D unresolved. CDR3 length: 14 amino acids. Germline V gene lookup returns CDR1 LNHNV and CDR2 YYDKDF (reference sequence). V was trimmed by 1 base and J by 2 bases, leaving 5 bases between them. The CDR3 coding sequence is TGTGCCACCAGCAGAGCCGCAAACACCGGGGAGCTGTTTTTT. Amino acid sequence: CATSRAANTGELFF. The full variable domain, rest sourced from reference TRBV15 and TRBJ2-2, is DAMVIQNPRYQVTQFGKPVTLSCSQTLNHNVMYWYQQKSSQAPKLLFHYYDKDFNNEADTPDNFQSRRPNTSFCFLDIRSPGLGDTAMYLCATSRAANTGELFFGEGSRLTVL.

The gene calls are TRBV6-1 and TRBJ1-2; D not resolved. This CDR3 region has 10 residues. V was cut by 8 bases and J by 5 bases, with 6 bases left in between. The germline gives CDR1 MNHNS, CDR2 SASEGT. The CDR3 DNA reads as TGTGCCAGCTTCTGGTATGGCTACACCTTC. This codes for CASFWYGYTF.